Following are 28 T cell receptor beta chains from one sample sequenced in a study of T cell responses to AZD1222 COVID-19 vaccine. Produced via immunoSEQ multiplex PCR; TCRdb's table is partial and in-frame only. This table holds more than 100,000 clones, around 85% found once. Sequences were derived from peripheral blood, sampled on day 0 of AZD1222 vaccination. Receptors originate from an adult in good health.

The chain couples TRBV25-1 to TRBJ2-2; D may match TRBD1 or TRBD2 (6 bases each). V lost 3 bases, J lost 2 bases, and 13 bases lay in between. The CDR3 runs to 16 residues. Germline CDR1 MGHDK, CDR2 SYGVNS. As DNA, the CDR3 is TGTGCCAGCAGTGAGTTGGGGGGCCTTAACACCGGGGAGCTGTTTTTT. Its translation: CASSELGGLNTGELFF.

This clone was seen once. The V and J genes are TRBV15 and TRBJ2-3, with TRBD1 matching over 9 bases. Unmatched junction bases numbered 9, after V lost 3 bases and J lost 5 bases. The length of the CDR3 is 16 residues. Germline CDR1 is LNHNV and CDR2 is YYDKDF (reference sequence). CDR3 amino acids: CATSRRQGGLVDTQYF. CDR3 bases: TGTGCCACCAGCAGGAGACAGGGGGGATTGGTAGATACGCAGTATTTT.

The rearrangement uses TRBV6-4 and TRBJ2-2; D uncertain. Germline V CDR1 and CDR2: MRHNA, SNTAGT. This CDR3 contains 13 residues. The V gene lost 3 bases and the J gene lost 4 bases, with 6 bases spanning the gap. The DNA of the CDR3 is TGTGCCAGCAGTGATAGTCTCACCGGGGAGCTGTTTTTT. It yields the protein CASSDSLTGELFF.

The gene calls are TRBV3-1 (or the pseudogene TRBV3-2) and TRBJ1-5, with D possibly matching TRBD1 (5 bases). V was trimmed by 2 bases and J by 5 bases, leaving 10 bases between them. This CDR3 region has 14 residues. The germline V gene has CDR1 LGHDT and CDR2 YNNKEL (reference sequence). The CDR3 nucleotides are TGTGCCAGCAGCCAACGGGGCAGGTATCAGCCCCAGCATTTT. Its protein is CASSQRGRYQPQHF.

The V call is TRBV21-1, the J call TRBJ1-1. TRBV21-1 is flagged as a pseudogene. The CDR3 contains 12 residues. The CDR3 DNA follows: TGTGCCAGGGCGGACTTGGACACTGAAGCTTTCTTT. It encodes CARADLDTEAFF.

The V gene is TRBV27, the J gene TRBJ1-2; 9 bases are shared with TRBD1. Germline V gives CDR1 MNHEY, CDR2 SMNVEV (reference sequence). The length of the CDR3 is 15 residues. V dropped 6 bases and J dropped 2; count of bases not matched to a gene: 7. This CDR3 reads CASRSLGQGNYGYTF. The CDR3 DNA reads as TGTGCCAGCAGGTCCCTGGGACAGGGCAACTATGGCTACACCTTC.

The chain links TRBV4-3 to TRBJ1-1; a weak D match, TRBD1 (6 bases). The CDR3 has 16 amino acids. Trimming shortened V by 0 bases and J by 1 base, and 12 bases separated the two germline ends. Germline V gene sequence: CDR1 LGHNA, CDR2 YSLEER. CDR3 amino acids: CASSQERMTGNTEAFF. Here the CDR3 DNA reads TGCGCCAGCAGCCAAGAACGAATGACAGGGAACACTGAAGCTTTCTTT.

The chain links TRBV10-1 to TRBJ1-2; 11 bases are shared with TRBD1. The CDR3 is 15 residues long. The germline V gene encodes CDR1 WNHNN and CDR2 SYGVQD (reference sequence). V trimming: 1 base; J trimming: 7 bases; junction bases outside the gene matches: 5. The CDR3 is CASSELDRGRGGYTF. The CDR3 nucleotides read TGCGCCAGCAGTGAGTTGGACAGGGGGCGCGGTGGCTACACCTTC.

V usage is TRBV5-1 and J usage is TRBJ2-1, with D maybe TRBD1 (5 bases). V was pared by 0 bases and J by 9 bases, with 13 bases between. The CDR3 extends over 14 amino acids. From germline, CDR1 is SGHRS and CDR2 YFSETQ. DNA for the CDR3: TGCGCCAGCAGCTTGGGGTCGTGGGGCGGTGAGCAGTTCTTC. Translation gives CASSLGSWGGEQFF. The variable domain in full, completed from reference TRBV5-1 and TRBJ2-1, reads KAGVTQTPRYLIKTRGQQVTLSCSPISGHRSVSWYQQTPGQGLQFLFEYFSETQRNKGNFPGRFSGRQFSNSRSEMNVSTLELGDSALYLCASSLGSWGGEQFFGPGTRLTVL.

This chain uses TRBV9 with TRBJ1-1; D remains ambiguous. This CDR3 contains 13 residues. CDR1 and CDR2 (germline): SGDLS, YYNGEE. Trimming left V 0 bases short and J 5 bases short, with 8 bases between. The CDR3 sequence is CASSVVVGTEAFF. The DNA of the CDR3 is TGTGCCAGCAGCGTAGTTGTGGGAACTGAAGCTTTCTTT.

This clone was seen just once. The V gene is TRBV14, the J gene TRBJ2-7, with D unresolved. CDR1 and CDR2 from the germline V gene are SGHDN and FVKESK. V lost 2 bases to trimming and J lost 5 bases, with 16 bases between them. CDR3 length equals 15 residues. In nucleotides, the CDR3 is TGTGCCAGCAGCCAACCACGGGCCCCTGTAGACGAGCAGTACTTC. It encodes CASSQPRAPVDEQYF. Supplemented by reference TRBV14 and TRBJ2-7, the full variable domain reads EAGVTQFPSHSVIEKGQTVTLRCDPISGHDNLYWYRRVMGKEIKFLLHFVKESKQDESGMPNNRFLAERTGGTYSTLKVQPAELEDSGVYFCASSQPRAPVDEQYFGPGTRLTVT.

CDR3 sequence (DNA): TGTGCCAGCAGCCCGGGACAGGCAATTGAAAAACTGTTTTTT. Protein: CASSPGQAIEKLFF. The chain couples TRBV9 to TRBJ1-4, with 8 nucleotides matching TRBD1. The junction had 6 bases not matched to a gene; V was cut back by 4 bases and J by 7 bases. The CDR3 covers 14 residues. From germline, CDR1 is SGDLS and CDR2 YYNGEE.

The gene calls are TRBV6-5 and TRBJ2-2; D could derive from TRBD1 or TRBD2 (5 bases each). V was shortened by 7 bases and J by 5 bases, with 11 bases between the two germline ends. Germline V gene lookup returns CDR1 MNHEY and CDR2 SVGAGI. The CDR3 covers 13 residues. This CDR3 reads CASTNGGTGELFF. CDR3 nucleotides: TGTGCCAGCACTAATGGGGGAACCGGGGAGCTGTTTTTT.

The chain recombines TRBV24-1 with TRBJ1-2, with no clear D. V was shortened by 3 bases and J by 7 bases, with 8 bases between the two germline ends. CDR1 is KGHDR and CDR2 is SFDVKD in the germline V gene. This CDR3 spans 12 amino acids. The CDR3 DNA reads TGTGCCACCAGTGATCCGAACCGTGGCTACACCTTC. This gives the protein CATSDPNRGYTF.

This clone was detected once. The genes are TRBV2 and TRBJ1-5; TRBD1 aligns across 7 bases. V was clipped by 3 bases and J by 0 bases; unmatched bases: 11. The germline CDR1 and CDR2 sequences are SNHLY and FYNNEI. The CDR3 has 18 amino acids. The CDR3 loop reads CASSESQGLGYSNQPQHF. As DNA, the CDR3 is TGTGCCAGCAGTGAGTCACAGGGGCTCGGATATAGCAATCAGCCCCAGCATTTT. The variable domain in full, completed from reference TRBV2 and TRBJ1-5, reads EPEVTQTPSHQVTQMGQEVILRCVPISNHLYFYWYRQILGQKVEFLVSFYNNEISEKSEIFDDQFSVERPDGSNFTLKIRSTKLEDSAMYFCASSESQGLGYSNQPQHFGDGTRLSIL.

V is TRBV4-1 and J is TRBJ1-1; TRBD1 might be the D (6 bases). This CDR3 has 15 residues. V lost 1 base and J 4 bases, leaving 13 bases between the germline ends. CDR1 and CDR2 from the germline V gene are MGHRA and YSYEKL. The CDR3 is CASSQASGVRTEAFF. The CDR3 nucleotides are TGCGCCAGCAGCCAAGCCTCAGGGGTTCGCACTGAAGCTTTCTTT.

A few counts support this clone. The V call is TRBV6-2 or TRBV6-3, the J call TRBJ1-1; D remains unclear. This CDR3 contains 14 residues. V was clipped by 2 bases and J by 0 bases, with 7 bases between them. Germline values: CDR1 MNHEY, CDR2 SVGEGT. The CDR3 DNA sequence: TGTGCCAGCAGTTACGCAGGTATGAACACTGAAGCTTTCTTT. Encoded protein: CASSYAGMNTEAFF.

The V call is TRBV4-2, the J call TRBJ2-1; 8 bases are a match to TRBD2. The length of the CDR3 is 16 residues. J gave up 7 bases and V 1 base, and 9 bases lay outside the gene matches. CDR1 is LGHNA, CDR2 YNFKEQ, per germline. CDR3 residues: CASSQGSGGGWNEQFF. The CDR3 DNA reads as TGTGCCAGCAGCCAAGGGAGCGGGGGCGGTTGGAATGAGCAGTTCTTC.

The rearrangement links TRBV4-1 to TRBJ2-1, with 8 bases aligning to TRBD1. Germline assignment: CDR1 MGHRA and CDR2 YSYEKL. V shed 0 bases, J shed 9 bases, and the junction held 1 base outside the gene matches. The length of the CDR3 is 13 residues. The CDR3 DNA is TGCGCCAGCAGCCAAGACAGGGGGCTTGAGCAGTTCTTC. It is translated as CASSQDRGLEQFF.

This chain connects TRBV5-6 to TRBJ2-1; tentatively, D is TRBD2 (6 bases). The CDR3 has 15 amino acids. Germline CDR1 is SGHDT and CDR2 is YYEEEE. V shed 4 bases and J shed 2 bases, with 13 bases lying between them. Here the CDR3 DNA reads TGTGCCAGCAGCGCTGCAGGGACTGCCTACAATGAGCAGTTCTTC. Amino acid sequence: CASSAAGTAYNEQFF.

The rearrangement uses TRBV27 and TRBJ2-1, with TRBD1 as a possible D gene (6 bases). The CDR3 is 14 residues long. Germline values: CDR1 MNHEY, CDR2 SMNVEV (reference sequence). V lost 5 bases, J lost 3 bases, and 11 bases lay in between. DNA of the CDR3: TGTGCCAGCAGTCCTGGACAGTACTACAATGAGCAGTTCTTC. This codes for CASSPGQYYNEQFF.

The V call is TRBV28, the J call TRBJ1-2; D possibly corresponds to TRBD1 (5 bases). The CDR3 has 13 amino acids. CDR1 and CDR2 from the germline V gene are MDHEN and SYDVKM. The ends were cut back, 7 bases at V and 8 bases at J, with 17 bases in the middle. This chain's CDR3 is CASNHQEGEGYTF. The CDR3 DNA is TGTGCCAGCAACCATCAGGAAGGGGAAGGCTACACCTTC.

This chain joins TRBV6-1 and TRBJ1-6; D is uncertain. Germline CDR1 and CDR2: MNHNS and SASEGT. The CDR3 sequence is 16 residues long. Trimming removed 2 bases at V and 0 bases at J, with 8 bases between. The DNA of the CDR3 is TGTGCCAGCAGTGAAACAGCTAGCTCCTATAATTCACCCCTCCACTTT. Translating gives CASSETASSYNSPLHF.

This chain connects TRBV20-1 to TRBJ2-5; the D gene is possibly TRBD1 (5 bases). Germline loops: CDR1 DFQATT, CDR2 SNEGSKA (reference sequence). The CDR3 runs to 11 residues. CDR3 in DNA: TGCTCCGGACACCCCCAAGAGACCCAGTACTTC. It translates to CSGHPQETQYF.

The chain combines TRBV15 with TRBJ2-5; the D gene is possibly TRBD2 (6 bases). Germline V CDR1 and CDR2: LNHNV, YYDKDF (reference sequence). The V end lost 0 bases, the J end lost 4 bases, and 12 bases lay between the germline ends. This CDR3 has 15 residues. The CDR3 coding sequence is TGTGCCACCAGCAGAGATCCCCAGCGGGCAGAGACCCAGTACTTC. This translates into CATSRDPQRAETQYF.

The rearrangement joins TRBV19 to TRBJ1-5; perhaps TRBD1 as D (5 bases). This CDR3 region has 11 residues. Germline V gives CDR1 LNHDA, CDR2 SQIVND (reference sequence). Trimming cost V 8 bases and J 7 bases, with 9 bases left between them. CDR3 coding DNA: TGTGCCAGTGGGCGGGGCCAGCCCCAGCATTTT. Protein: CASGRGQPQHF.

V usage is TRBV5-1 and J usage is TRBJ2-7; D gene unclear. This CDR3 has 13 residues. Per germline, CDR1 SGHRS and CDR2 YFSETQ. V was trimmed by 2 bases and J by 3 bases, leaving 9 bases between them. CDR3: CASSFGPYYEQYF. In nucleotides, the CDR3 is TGCGCCAGCAGCTTTGGGCCCTACTACGAGCAGTACTTC.

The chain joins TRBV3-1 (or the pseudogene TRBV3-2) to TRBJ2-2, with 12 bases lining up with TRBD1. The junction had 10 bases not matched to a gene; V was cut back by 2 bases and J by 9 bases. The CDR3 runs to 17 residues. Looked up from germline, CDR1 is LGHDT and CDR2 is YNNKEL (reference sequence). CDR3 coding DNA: TGTGCCAGCAGCCAAATTGCGGGACAGGGGGCGCATTGGGAGCTGTTTTTT. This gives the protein CASSQIAGQGAHWELFF.